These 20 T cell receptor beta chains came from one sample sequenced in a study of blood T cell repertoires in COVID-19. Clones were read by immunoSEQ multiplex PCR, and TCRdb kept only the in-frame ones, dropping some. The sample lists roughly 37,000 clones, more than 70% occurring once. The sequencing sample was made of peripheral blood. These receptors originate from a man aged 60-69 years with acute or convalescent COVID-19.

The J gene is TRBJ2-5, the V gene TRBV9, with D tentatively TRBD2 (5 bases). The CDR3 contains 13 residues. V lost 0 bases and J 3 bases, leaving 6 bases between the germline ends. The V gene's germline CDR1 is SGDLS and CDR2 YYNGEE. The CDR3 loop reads CASSVGGKETQYF. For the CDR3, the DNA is TGTGCCAGCAGCGTAGGAGGGAAAGAGACCCAGTACTTC.

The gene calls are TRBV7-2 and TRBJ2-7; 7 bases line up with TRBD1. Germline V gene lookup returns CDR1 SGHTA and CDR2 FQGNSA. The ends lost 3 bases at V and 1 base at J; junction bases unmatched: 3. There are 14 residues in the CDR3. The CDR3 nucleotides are TGTGCCAGCAGCTTGACAGGGAGTTCCTACGAGCAGTACTTC. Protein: CASSLTGSSYEQYF.

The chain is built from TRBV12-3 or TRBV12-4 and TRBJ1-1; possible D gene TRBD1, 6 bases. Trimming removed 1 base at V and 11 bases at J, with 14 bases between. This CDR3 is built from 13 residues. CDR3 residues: CASSLDRRGRAFF. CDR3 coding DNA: TGTGCCAGCAGTTTAGACCGCAGGGGTAGGGCTTTCTTT.

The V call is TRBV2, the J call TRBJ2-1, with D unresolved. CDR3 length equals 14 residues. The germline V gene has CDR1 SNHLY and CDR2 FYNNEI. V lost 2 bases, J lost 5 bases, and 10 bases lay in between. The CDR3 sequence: CASSEQVRDNEQFF. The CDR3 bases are TGTGCCAGCAGTGAACAAGTACGGGACAATGAGCAGTTCTTC.

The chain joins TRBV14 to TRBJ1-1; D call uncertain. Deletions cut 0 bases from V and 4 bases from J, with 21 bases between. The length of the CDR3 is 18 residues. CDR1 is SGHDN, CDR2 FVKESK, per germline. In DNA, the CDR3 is TGTGCCAGCAGCCAAGAAACCCTGAGCCGTTGGTCTCTCACTGAAGCTTTCTTT. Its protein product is CASSQETLSRWSLTEAFF. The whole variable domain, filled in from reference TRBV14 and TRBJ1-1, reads EAGVTQFPSHSVIEKGQTVTLRCDPISGHDNLYWYRRVMGKEIKFLLHFVKESKQDESGMPNNRFLAERTGGTYSTLKVQPAELEDSGVYFCASSQETLSRWSLTEAFFGQGTRLTVV.

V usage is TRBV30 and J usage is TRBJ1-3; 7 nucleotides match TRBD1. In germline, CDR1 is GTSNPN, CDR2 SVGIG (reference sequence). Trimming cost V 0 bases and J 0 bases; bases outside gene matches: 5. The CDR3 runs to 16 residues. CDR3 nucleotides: TGTGCCTGGAGTGTACGAGGGACAGTCTCTGGAAACACCATATATTTT. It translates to CAWSVRGTVSGNTIYF. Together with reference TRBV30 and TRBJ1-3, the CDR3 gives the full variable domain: SQTIHQWPATLVQPVGSPLSLECTVEGTSNPNLYWYRQAAGRGLQLLFYSVGIGQISSEVPQNLSASRPQDRQFILSSKKLLLSDSGFYLCAWSVRGTVSGNTIYFGEGSWLTVV.

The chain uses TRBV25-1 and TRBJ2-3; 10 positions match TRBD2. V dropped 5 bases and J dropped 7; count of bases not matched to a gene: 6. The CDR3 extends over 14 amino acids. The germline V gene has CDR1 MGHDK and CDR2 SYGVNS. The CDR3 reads CASSFLAGDHTQYF. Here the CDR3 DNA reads TGTGCCAGCAGTTTTCTAGCGGGAGACCATACGCAGTATTTT.

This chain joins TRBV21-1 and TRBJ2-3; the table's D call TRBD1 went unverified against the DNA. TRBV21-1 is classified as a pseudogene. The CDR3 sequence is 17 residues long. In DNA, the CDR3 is TGTGCCAGCAACCATCCCCCGGACTCAGGGGTCACAGATACGCAGTATTTT. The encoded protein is CASNHPPDSGVTDTQYF.

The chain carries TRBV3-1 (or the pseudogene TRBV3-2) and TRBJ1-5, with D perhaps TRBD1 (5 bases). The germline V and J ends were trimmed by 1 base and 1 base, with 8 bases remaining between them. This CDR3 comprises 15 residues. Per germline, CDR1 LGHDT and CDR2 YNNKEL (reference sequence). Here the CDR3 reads CASSQAGKSNQPQHF. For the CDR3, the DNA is TGTGCCAGCAGCCAAGCAGGGAAAAGCAATCAGCCCCAGCATTTT.

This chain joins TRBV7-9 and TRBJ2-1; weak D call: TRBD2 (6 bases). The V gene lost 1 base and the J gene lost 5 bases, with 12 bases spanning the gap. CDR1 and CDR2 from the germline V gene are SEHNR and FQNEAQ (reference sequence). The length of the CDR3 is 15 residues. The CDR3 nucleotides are TGTGCCAGCAGCTTAGTAGTAGCGGCCGACAATGAGCAGTTCTTC. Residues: CASSLVVAADNEQFF.

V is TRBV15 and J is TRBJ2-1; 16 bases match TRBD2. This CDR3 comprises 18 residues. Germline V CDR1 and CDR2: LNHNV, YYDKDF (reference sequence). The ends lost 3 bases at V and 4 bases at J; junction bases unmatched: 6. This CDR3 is CATSRGLAGGPNYNEQFF. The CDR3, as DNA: TGTGCCACCAGCAGGGGACTAGCGGGAGGGCCTAATTACAATGAGCAGTTCTTC. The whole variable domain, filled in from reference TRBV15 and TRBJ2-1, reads DAMVIQNPRYQVTQFGKPVTLSCSQTLNHNVMYWYQQKSSQAPKLLFHYYDKDFNNEADTPDNFQSRRPNTSFCFLDIRSPGLGDTAMYLCATSRGLAGGPNYNEQFFGPGTRLTVL.

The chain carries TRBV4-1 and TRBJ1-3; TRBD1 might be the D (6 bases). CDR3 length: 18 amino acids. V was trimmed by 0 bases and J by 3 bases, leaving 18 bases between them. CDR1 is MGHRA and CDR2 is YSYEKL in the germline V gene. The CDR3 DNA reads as TGCGCCAGCAGCCAAGATCAAGTTTTATGGGGGCTTGGAAACACCATATATTTT. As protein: CASSQDQVLWGLGNTIYF.

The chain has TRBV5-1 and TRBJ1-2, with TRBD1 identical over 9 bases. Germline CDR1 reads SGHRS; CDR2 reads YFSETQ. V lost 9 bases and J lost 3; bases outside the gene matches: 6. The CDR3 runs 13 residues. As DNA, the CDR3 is TGCGCCACCGGGACAGGGTTGGACTATGGCTACACCTTC. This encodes CATGTGLDYGYTF.

The CDR3 nucleotides read TGTGCCAGCTCACCCAGGCAGGGGGCGGCGAGGGAGACCCAGTACTTC. Translating it yields CASSPRQGAARETQYF. The chain carries TRBV18 and TRBJ2-5; 8 bases are shared with TRBD1. After removal of 3 bases from V and 5 bases from J, the junction contained 11 bases not matched to a gene. The CDR3 is made up of 16 amino acids. Germline V gives CDR1 KGHSH, CDR2 LQKENI.

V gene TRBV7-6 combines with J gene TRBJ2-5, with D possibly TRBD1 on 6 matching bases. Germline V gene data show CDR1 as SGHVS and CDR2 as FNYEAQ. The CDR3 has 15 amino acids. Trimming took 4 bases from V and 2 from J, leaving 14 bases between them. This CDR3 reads CASSSYTTGQETQYF. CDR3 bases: TGTGCCAGCAGCTCCTACACGACAGGACAAGAGACCCAGTACTTC.

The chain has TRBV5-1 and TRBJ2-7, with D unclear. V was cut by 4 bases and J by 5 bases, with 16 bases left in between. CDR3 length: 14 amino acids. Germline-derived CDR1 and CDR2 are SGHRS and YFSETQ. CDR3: CASSPGMLRDEQYF. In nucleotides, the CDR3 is TGCGCCAGCAGCCCTGGTATGCTACGTGACGAGCAGTACTTC.

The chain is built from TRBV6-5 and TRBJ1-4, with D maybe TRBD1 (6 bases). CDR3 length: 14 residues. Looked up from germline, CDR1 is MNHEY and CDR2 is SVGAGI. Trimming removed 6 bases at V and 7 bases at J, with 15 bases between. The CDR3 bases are TGTGCCAGCAGGGGACACTTTCCAATTGAAAAACTGTTTTTT. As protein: CASRGHFPIEKLFF.

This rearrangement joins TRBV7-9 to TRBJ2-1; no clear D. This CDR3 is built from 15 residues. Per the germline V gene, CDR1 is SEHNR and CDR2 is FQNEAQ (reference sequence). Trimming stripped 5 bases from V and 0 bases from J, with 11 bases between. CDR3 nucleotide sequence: TGTGCCAGCAGCGCCCGGTTAAGCTCCTACAATGAGCAGTTCTTC. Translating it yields CASSARLSSYNEQFF.

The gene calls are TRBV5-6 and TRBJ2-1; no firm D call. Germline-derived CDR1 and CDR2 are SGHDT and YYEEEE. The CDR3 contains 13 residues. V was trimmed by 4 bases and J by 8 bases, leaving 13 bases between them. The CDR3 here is CASSPTPRDEQFF. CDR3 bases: TGTGCCAGCAGCCCTACTCCCCGGGATGAGCAGTTCTTC.

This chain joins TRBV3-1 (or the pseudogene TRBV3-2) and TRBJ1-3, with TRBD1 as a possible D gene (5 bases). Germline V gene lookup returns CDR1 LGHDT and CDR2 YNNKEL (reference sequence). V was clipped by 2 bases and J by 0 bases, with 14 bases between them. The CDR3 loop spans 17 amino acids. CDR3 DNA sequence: TGTGCCAGCAGCCAACTCGCCCAGGGCTACTCTGGAAACACCATATATTTT. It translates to CASSQLAQGYSGNTIYF.